This T cell receptor (beta chain) is drawn from a study of blood T cell repertoires in COVID-19. Study at large: Samples taken during acute and convalescent COVID-19 were collected in the United States, Italy and Spain. Nucleic acid was either cDNA or gDNA, and it came from T cells, B-cell-depleted T cells, or PBMCs.

All enrollees were roughly 18 to 95 years old and from fewer than 25 US areas. Donors were grouped by their self-reported clinical history. The CDR3 consists of 15 residues. The germline V gene encodes CDR1 SGHRS and CDR2 YFSETQ. Unmatched junction bases numbered 4, after V lost 7 bases and J lost 0 bases. The assay was immunoSEQ multiplex PCR, and TCRdb's table has in-frame clones only and misses some. The table includes under 150,000 clones, roughly 90% detected once. The chain links TRBV5-1 to TRBJ2-1; 10 bases fit TRBD2. The receptor was derived from a woman in her thirties with acute COVID-19. Sequenced sample: PBMCs or T cells enriched from blood (not recorded which). The chain's CDR3 is CASGTSGDSYNEQFF. The DNA for the CDR3 is TGCGCCAGCGGTACTAGCGGGGACTCCTACAATGAGCAGTTCTTC.